Listed below are T cell receptor beta chains from one sample, sequenced in a study of T-cell memory formation after mild COVID-19. TCRdb fed the 5' RACE reads into MiXCR, producing one record per CDR3 protein. The top ten clones hold approximately 12% of a sample with approximately 570,000 distinct CDR3 sequences, about a sixth of them seen once. Specimen: PBMCs or a T cell subset sorted from them (not recorded which). The receptors here all came from an adult woman who had mild COVID-19 (a few samples of this study predate the infection). Cell type and time point are not known. The CDR3 runs from the conserved cysteine through the conserved F or W. Some rows have no size entry. The others give once, few or many, or a class for an expanded clone.

v_gene	j_gene	abundance	CDR3aa
TRBV7-9	TRBJ1-2	NA	CASSPRALMAYGYTF
TRBV10-2	TRBJ2-3	NA	CASSGGSGGLSTDTQYF
TRBV9	TRBJ1-1	few	CASSFSTSNTEAFF
TRBV11-3	TRBJ2-1	few	CASRKSGSPYNEQFF
TRBV24-1	TRBJ2-1	few	CATSSGGAGVLYNEQFF
TRBV5-5	TRBJ2-2	few	CASSIGPANTGELFF
TRBV12-3/TRBV12-4	TRBJ2-7	many	CASSPTDSGEQYF
TRBV5-1	TRBJ1-2	NA	CASSWETAVYGYTF
TRBV7-6	TRBJ2-3	few	CASSLALAGTQYF
TRBV15	TRBJ2-7	many	CATSPRQGNSYEQYF
TRBV20-1	TRBJ2-5	once	CSARGLGEGETQYF
TRBV2	TRBJ1-5	NA	CASSPDGPNQPQHF
TRBV6-5	TRBJ2-7	NA	CASGQGGNEQYF
TRBV5-1	TRBJ2-1	many	CASSLASINEQFF
TRBV7-6	TRBJ2-3	many	CASSLGSQGPYTQYF
TRBV5-1	TRBJ2-7	few	CASSVYGGPYEQYF
TRBV30	TRBJ1-5	NA	CALGLGGHSSNQPQHF
TRBV12-3/TRBV12-4	TRBJ2-3	NA	CASSTGLAGGDTQYF
TRBV5-1	TRBJ1-1	few	CASRTDNTEAFF
TRBV12-3/TRBV12-4	TRBJ2-3	few	CASSPPPQLTSTDTQYF
TRBV6-6	TRBJ2-2	NA	CASSGQGADTGELFF
TRBV9	TRBJ2-3	NA	CASSSQTAAAGGTDTQYF
TRBV9	TRBJ2-1	few	CASSVASGYGEQFF
TRBV20-1	TRBJ2-7	NA	CSARYLQGASAEQYF
TRBV20-1	TRBJ2-1	NA	CSAMLLGAGYNEQFF
TRBV12-3/TRBV12-4	TRBJ1-2	NA	CASRSTGSGGYTF
TRBV7-9	TRBJ1-3	NA	CASSIDREPPGNTIYF
TRBV20-1	TRBJ1-5	many	CSARDGKAGANQPQHF
TRBV7-8	TRBJ1-1	NA	CASSPREGDTEAFF
TRBV12-3/TRBV12-4	TRBJ1-5	NA	CASTLGGIGQPQHF
TRBV3-1	TRBJ2-5	NA	CASRRGQKEETQYF
TRBV3-1	TRBJ1-1	few	CASSPSWGNTEAFF
TRBV7-2	TRBJ1-1	many	CASSRDRGGTEAFF
TRBV7-9	TRBJ2-1	few	CASSQMGHNEQFF
TRBV14	TRBJ1-3	few	CASSPKIKTPTDVSGNTIYF
TRBV3-1	TRBJ2-5	NA	CASSRAGTGVETQYF
TRBV3-1	TRBJ2-1	NA	CASSQDLSAYNEQFF
TRBV5-1	TRBJ2-3	few	CASSPMGADSEVDTQYF
TRBV12-3/TRBV12-4	TRBJ2-7	NA	CASNLGGGSWEQYF
TRBV24-1	TRBJ2-2	few	CATTQEGPLETGELFF
TRBV20-1	TRBJ2-7	few	CSARPRRASGRYSEQYF
TRBV5-1	TRBJ1-2	many	CASSLGDGLYGYTF
TRBV27	TRBJ1-6	NA	CASTTGQGTPLHF
TRBV18	TRBJ2-1	NA	CASSPPAGANEQFF
TRBV24-1	TRBJ2-5	NA	CATSDFGRGGQETQYF
TRBV5-1	TRBJ2-7	many	CASSSIPTGEAEQYF
TRBV6-5	TRBJ2-1	NA	CASSPGPSGLDYNEQFF
TRBV30	TRBJ2-1	NA	CASNTGLAAADEQFF
TRBV6-2/TRBV6-3	TRBJ2-1	NA	CASSYPLVAAGSYNEQFF
TRBV30	TRBJ1-2	NA	CAWGRESYGYTF
TRBV5-6	TRBJ2-6	few	CASSLDRGFPGANVLTF
TRBV5-1	TRBJ1-2	few	CASSLRESNYGYTF
TRBV9	TRBJ1-4	NA	CASSVSGTAEKLFF
TRBV5-5	TRBJ2-7	NA	CASSLDGPSYEQYF
TRBV7-9	TRBJ2-4	NA	CASSLVGKNIQYF
TRBV7-2	TRBJ1-6	few	CASSPRPGLGLNSPLHF
TRBV4-3	TRBJ2-3	few	CASSSLAGAADTQYF
TRBV4-3	TRBJ2-1	NA	CASSQDSGDNEQFF
TRBV7-9	TRBJ2-7	few	CASSLSVGVERASSYEQYF